Following are 32 T cell receptor beta chains from one sample sequenced in a study of T cells in Graves' hyperthyroidism and ophthalmopathy. RNA transcripts gave rise to amplified TCR beta CDR3 regions. The TCR CDR3 was amplified in a first-round RT-PCR using the HTBI primer set. MiXCR was run by TCRdb on the multiplex PCR reads, yielding one entry per CDR3 protein. The repertoire consists of roughly 200,000 distinct CDR3 sequences, with less than 20% occurring once and the leading ten covering about 56%. Sequencing used blood. These receptors were collected from a woman aged 50 to 65 with Graves' hyperthyroidism.

This clonotype was detected ten times or more. The V gene is TRBV7-9, the J gene TRBJ1-2; the match to TRBD1 covers 7 bases. The CDR3 runs 14 residues. The V gene end was trimmed by 1 base and the J gene end by 7 bases; junction bases not matched to a gene: 6. Germline CDR1 and CDR2: SEHNR and FQNEAQ (reference sequence). CDR3 DNA sequence: TGTGCCAGCAGCTTAGGGAGACAGGGCGGTGGCTACACCTTC. As protein: CASSLGRQGGGYTF. The full variable domain, with the rest looked up from reference TRBV7-9 and TRBJ1-2, is DTGVSQNPRHKITKRGQNVTFRCDPISEHNRLYWYRQTLGQGPEFLTYFQNEAQLEKSRLLSDRFSAERPKGSFSTLEIQRTEQGDSAMYLCASSLGRQGGGYTFGSGTRLTVV.

This clonotype was seen ten or more times. V is TRBV11-2 and J is TRBJ2-7; 8 nucleotides match TRBD2. J lost 1 base, V lost 8 bases, and 10 bases had no gene match. From germline, CDR1 is SGHAT and CDR2 FQNNGV. The CDR3 runs 15 residues. CDR3 in DNA: TGTGCCAGCTGGGGACGGGAGGGCCGGTCCTACGAGCAGTACTTC. It codes for CASWGREGRSYEQYF. Together with reference TRBV11-2 and TRBJ2-7, the CDR3 gives the full variable domain: EAGVAQSPRYKIIEKRQSVAFWCNPISGHATLYWYQQILGQGPKLLIQFQNNGVVDDSQLPKDRFSAERLKGVDSTLKIQPAKLEDSAVYLCASWGREGRSYEQYFGPGTRLTVT.

At least ten counts were recorded for this clonotype. The chain recombines TRBV3-1 with TRBJ2-1, with TRBD2 matching over 7 bases. The CDR3 totals 14 residues. CDR1 is LGHDT and CDR2 is YNNKEL in the germline V gene (reference sequence). V was clipped by 8 bases and J by 6 bases; unmatched bases: 10. This CDR3 is CASGMGLQVNEQFF. The CDR3 nucleotides are TGTGCCAGCGGCATGGGACTACAAGTCAATGAGCAGTTCTTC.

Many counts were recorded for this clonotype. This CDR3 reads CASSLVGQSITEAFF. The DNA for the CDR3 is TGTGCCAGCAGCTTAGTGGGACAGAGTATTACTGAAGCTTTCTTT. V and J are TRBV11-3 and TRBJ1-1; the match to TRBD1 covers 7 bases. The CDR3 has 15 residues. V shed 1 base, J shed 5 bases, and the junction held 7 bases outside the gene matches. Germline assignment: CDR1 SGHNT and CDR2 YENEEA.

Only a few counts were recorded for this clonotype. Relative to the germline gene, one junction end is altered; a read error may explain this. The J gene is TRBJ2-3, the V gene TRBV7-7; the D is unclear. CDR1 SSHAT and CDR2 FNYEAQ come from the germline V gene (reference sequence). The CDR3 sequence is 16 residues long. The CDR3 coding sequence is TGTGCTAGCAGCCCCAGAGGAAGATCTAGCACAGATACGCAGTATTTT. Its translation: CASSPRGRSSTDTQYF.

This clonotype was detected many times. The chain links TRBV20-1 to TRBJ2-3; tentative D call: TRBD1 (6 bases). This CDR3 has 12 residues. V was clipped by 5 bases and J by 1 base, with 7 bases between them. Germline assignment: CDR1 DFQATT and CDR2 SNEGSKA (reference sequence). The CDR3 DNA sequence: TGCAGTGCTGCAGGGGGCACAGATACGCAGTATTTT. Its protein product is CSAAGGTDTQYF.

With regard to this clonotype: A much larger clone differs from this one at a single base, so this may be a read error. The chain has TRBV11-3 and TRBJ2-7; perhaps TRBD1 as D (6 bases). CDR3 length equals 14 residues. The germline V gene encodes CDR1 SGHNT and CDR2 YENEEA. V lost 6 bases and J 7 bases, leaving 19 bases between the germline ends. The CDR3 DNA is TGTGCCAGCAGTAAACAGGGTTTGGGCAATGAGCAGTACTTC. Protein sequence: CASSKQGLGNEQYF.

This clonotype was seen a handful of times. The chain employs TRBV13 and TRBJ1-5, with D perhaps TRBD1 (5 bases). CDR3 length: 14 amino acids. V lost 4 bases and J 3 bases, leaving 10 bases between the germline ends. CDR1 PRHDT and CDR2 FYEKMQ come from the germline V gene (reference sequence). The CDR3 is CASSSRGVNQPQHF. The CDR3 DNA reads as TGTGCCAGCAGCTCCAGAGGGGTCAATCAGCCCCAGCATTTT. Full variable domain (outside the CDR3, taken from reference TRBV13 and TRBJ1-5): AAGVIQSPRHLIKEKRETATLKCYPIPRHDTVYWYQQGPGQDPQFLISFYEKMQSDKGSIPDRFSAQQFSDYHSELNMSSLELGDSALYFCASSSRGVNQPQHFGDGTRLSIL.

In its sample, this clonotype was seen a few times. The rearrangement uses TRBV6-1 and TRBJ2-1; D possibly corresponds to TRBD1 (5 bases). This CDR3 is built from 12 residues. V was trimmed by 8 bases and J by 5 bases, leaving 10 bases between them. Germline loops: CDR1 MNHNS, CDR2 SASEGT. The CDR3 region has the DNA TGTGCCAGCGGACGACAGAACAATGAGCAGTTCTTC. It yields the protein CASGRQNNEQFF.

This clonotype was seen many times. J is TRBJ1-1 and V is TRBV5-6; D remains ambiguous. Germline CDR1 SGHDT, CDR2 YYEEEE. This CDR3 has 13 residues. Trimming removed 3 bases from V and 0 bases from J, with 6 bases in between. CDR3 residues: CASSWNLNTEAFF. The CDR3 DNA is TGTGCCAGCAGCTGGAACTTGAACACTGAAGCTTTCTTT.

In its sample, this clonotype was seen a few times. The rearrangement links TRBV10-3 to TRBJ2-7; unclear D gene. Trimming cost V 6 bases and J 7 bases, with 19 bases left between them. Looked up from germline, CDR1 is ENHRY and CDR2 is SYGVKD. This CDR3 contains 14 residues. The CDR3 bases are TGTGCCATCAGAGCCCATGGCAGTGAAGGTGAGCAGTACTTC. Its protein product is CAIRAHGSEGEQYF.

There are many counts of this clonotype. The CDR3, as DNA: TGCAGTGCTAGAGAATTTCTAGCGGGAGGAGATACGCAGTATTTT. Its translation is CSAREFLAGGDTQYF. V is TRBV20-1 and J is TRBJ2-3, with TRBD2 matching over 11 bases. The V and J ends lost 0 bases and 5 bases, in that order; junction bases with no gene match: 4. CDR1 DFQATT and CDR2 SNEGSKA come from the germline V gene (reference sequence). This CDR3 is built from 15 residues.

Only a few counts were recorded for this clonotype. The rearrangement links TRBV9 to TRBJ2-3, with 8 bases lining up with TRBD2. V was pared by 4 bases and J by 5 bases, with 12 bases of the junction left unmatched. CDR1 and CDR2 from the germline V gene are SGDLS and YYNGEE. The CDR3 length is 16 residues. The CDR3 region has the DNA TGTGCCAGCAGCCCCCTCAGCGGGAGAAGTGAAGATACGCAGTATTTT. Its protein is CASSPLSGRSEDTQYF.

This clonotype has ten or more counts. The chain links TRBV12-3 or TRBV12-4 to TRBJ1-2; D not certain. V gave up 2 bases and J gave up 9 bases, with 13 bases separating them. The CDR3 spans 13 residues. CDR3 bases: TGTGCCAGCAGTTTAATGGGTTCGGATAGCTACACCTTC. As protein: CASSLMGSDSYTF.

The rearrangement links TRBV29-1 to TRBJ1-1; TRBD1 might be the D (6 bases). The CDR3 covers 13 residues. V dropped 3 bases and J dropped 0 bases, with 8 bases sitting between them. CDR1 is SQVTM and CDR2 is ANQGSEA in the germline V gene. The CDR3 region has the DNA TGCAGCGTTGAGGGGGCTGTGAACACTGAAGCTTTCTTT. Amino acid sequence: CSVEGAVNTEAFF.

This clonotype was seen ten or more times. The rearrangement uses TRBV7-9 and TRBJ2-7; 9 bases are shared with TRBD1. This CDR3 region has 14 residues. Trimming removed 3 bases from V and 6 bases from J; junction bases left unmatched: 6. Germline lookup yields CDR1 SEHNR and CDR2 FQNEAQ (reference sequence). The chain's CDR3 is CASSFGTGFGEQYF. The CDR3 DNA sequence: TGTGCCAGCAGCTTCGGGACAGGGTTTGGCGAGCAGTACTTC.

This clonotype was recorded at least ten times. The chain has TRBV5-1 and TRBJ2-7; D might be TRBD1 (6 bases). V was trimmed by 3 bases and J by 3 bases, leaving 19 bases between them. The CDR3 contains 16 residues. Germline loops: CDR1 SGHRS, CDR2 YFSETQ. The CDR3 is CASSSGLSPGDYEQYF. DNA for the CDR3: TGCGCCAGCAGCTCCGGTTTGAGCCCAGGGGACTACGAGCAGTACTTC.

V usage is TRBV19 and J usage is TRBJ2-1; either TRBD1 or TRBD2 may fit D (6 bases each). Germline V lookup: CDR1 LNHDA, CDR2 SQIVND (reference sequence). V lost 5 bases to trimming and J lost 3 bases, with 17 bases between them. CDR3 length equals 16 residues. The CDR3 protein is CASSHRGATNYNEQFF. Here the CDR3 DNA reads TGTGCCAGTAGTCATAGGGGGGCGACTAACTACAATGAGCAGTTCTTC.

To note about this clonotype: A much more abundant neighbour one base away suggests this may be a read error. The chain is built from TRBV9 and TRBJ2-1; D perhaps matches TRBD2 (6 bases). The end of the DNA aligns better with TRBJ2-7, so the J call may be wrong. Germline V gives CDR1 SGDLS, CDR2 YYNGEE. This CDR3 region has 14 residues. CDR3 sequence reads: CASSVGLGDNEQYF. For the CDR3, the DNA is TGTGCCAGCAGCGTAGGACTAGGCGACAATGAGCAGTACTTC.

This clonotype came up many times. The chain is built from TRBV12-3 or TRBV12-4 and TRBJ2-3; maybe TRBD2 (6 bases). V was clipped by 1 base and J by 3 bases, with 11 bases between them. The CDR3 totals 15 residues. The CDR3 here is CASSLGGSGTDTQYF. In DNA form, the CDR3 reads TGTGCCAGCAGTTTAGGCGGTAGCGGAACAGATACGCAGTATTTT.

This clonotype was counted a few times. The rearrangement links TRBV4-2 to TRBJ2-4; 10 positions match TRBD2. The ends lost 0 bases at V and 8 bases at J; junction bases unmatched: 13. CDR1 is LGHNA, CDR2 YNFKEQ, per germline. The CDR3 contains 18 residues. The CDR3 nucleotides read TGTGCCAGCAGCCAAGAGGCTAGCGGGAGACGGGGGACAGACATTCAGTACTTC. Protein sequence: CASSQEASGRRGTDIQYF.

This clonotype has more than one count but fewer than ten. This chain connects TRBV19 to TRBJ1-1; D unresolved. The CDR3 consists of 13 residues. Germline CDR1 is LNHDA and CDR2 is SQIVND (reference sequence). Trimming took off 2 bases at V and 1 base at J, with 5 bases between the two ends. The CDR3 loop is CASSIIQNTEAFF. The DNA for the CDR3 is TGTGCCAGTAGTATAATACAGAACACTGAAGCTTTCTTT.

This clonotype has ten or more counts. The V gene is TRBV18, the J gene TRBJ1-5; tentatively, D is TRBD1 (5 bases). Between the trimmed V and J ends, which lost 4 bases and 4 bases, there was a span of 14 bases. From germline, CDR1 is KGHSH and CDR2 LQKENI. This CDR3 has 15 amino acids. In DNA, the CDR3 is TGTGCCAGCTCACGAGGGGCTGCGGGGAATCAGCCCCAGCATTTT. This sequence encodes CASSRGAAGNQPQHF.

This clonotype was observed many times. This rearrangement joins TRBV7-8 to TRBJ2-1; either TRBD1 or TRBD2 may supply D (5 bases each). This CDR3 spans 15 amino acids. Germline V gives CDR1 SGHVS, CDR2 FQNEAQ. V was cut by 0 bases and J by 10 bases, with 16 bases left in between. The CDR3 nucleotides are TGTGCCAGCAGCTTAGCGGGGGTGCTCGGTAAGGAGCAGTTCTTC. The encoded protein is CASSLAGVLGKEQFF.

This clonotype was observed many times. V gene TRBV20-1 combines with J gene TRBJ2-1; 7 bases line up with TRBD1. Germline CDR1 and CDR2: DFQATT and SNEGSKA (reference sequence). The J segment lost 0 bases and the V segment lost 0 bases, leaving 2 bases of the junction unmatched. The CDR3 has 15 residues. In DNA, the CDR3 is TGCAGTGCTAGAGACACAGGGGTCTCCTACAATGAGCAGTTCTTC. Translating gives CSARDTGVSYNEQFF.

Only a few counts were recorded for this clonotype. The V call is TRBV3-1, the J call TRBJ1-6; D remains ambiguous. The CDR3 is 13 amino acids. The ends were cut back, 0 bases at V and 7 bases at J, with 4 bases in the middle. Germline loops: CDR1 LGHDT, CDR2 YNNKEL (reference sequence). The chain's CDR3 is CASSQDRNSPLHF. The CDR3 bases are TGTGCCAGCAGCCAAGACAGAAATTCACCCCTCCACTTT.

The chain couples TRBV6-5 to TRBJ2-1; D call uncertain. The V end was cut by 4 bases, the J end by 3 bases, with 10 bases between. Germline V gives CDR1 MNHEY, CDR2 SVGAGI. This CDR3 is 14 amino acids long. The DNA for the CDR3 is TGTGCCAGCAGTTCCTTTGATATCTACAATGAGCAGTTCTTC. Protein sequence: CASSSFDIYNEQFF.

This clonotype has ten or more counts. V is TRBV7-3 and J is TRBJ2-3, with 7 bases that match TRBD2. The germline CDR1 and CDR2 sequences are SGHTA and FQGTGA. This CDR3 is 13 amino acids long. With V trimmed by 6 bases and J by 4 bases, 4 bases remained unmatched. CDR3 residues: CASSSGRPDTQYF. For the CDR3, the DNA is TGTGCCAGCAGTAGCGGGCGGCCAGATACGCAGTATTTT. Full variable domain (outside the CDR3, taken from reference TRBV7-3 and TRBJ2-3): GAGVSQTPSNKVTEKGKYVELRCDPISGHTALYWYRQSLGQGPEFLIYFQGTGAADDSGLPNDRFFAVRPEGSVSTLKIQRTERGDSAVYLCASSSGRPDTQYFGPGTRLTVL.

This clonotype was recorded many times. The chain has TRBV7-2 and TRBJ2-7; TRBD2 agrees at 8 bases. Germline values: CDR1 SGHTA, CDR2 FQGNSA. J lost 2 bases, V lost 3 bases, and 9 bases had no gene match. CDR3 size: 16 residues. This CDR3 reads CASSFGSGRDTYEQYF. CDR3 in DNA: TGTGCCAGCAGCTTCGGGAGCGGGAGAGACACCTACGAGCAGTACTTC.

The chain carries TRBV3-1 and TRBJ2-7; D gene unclear. This CDR3 is built from 12 residues. V was shortened by 4 bases and J by 3 bases, with 7 bases between the two germline ends. Germline assignment: CDR1 LGHDT and CDR2 YNNKEL (reference sequence). The CDR3 DNA follows: TGTGCCAGCAGCCGTAGTCTCTACGAGCAGTACTTC. This codes for CASSRSLYEQYF.

The chain couples TRBV29-1 to TRBJ1-4; tentative D call: TRBD1 (6 bases). With 7 bases removed from V and 8 bases from J, the gap between germline ends came to 17 bases. CDR1 and CDR2 from the germline V gene are SQVTM and ANQGSEA. The CDR3 loop spans 13 amino acids. As DNA, the CDR3 is TGCAGCGCCCACACAGGGATTAACGAAAAACTGTTTTTT. Residues: CSAHTGINEKLFF.

This clonotype was recorded at least ten times. V usage is TRBV27 and J usage is TRBJ2-7; 8 bases are shared with TRBD1. The J segment lost 2 bases and the V segment lost 5 bases, leaving 5 bases of the junction unmatched. The CDR3 totals 14 residues. The V gene's germline CDR1 is MNHEY and CDR2 SMNVEV (reference sequence). CDR3 DNA: TGTGCCAGCAGTAATGGACAGGGAACCTACGAGCAGTACTTC. This gives the protein CASSNGQGTYEQYF.